The clone carrying this T cell receptor (beta chain) was detected only a few times. The sample comes from a study of T-cell reconstitution after alpha-beta-depleted transplantation in children. V was trimmed by 2 bases and J by 9 bases, leaving 12 bases between them. The CDR3 has 13 amino acids. Germline V CDR1 and CDR2: SGDLS, YYNGEE. A library of TCRbeta sequences, prepared with unique molecular identifiers, was generated. TCRdb itself ran the PCR reads through MiXCR, one entry per CDR3 protein. This table has about 340,000 distinct CDR3 sequences, roughly 13% appearing once. Sequences were derived from PBMCs, sampled from the stem cell graft. The TCR originated in a human donor who donated a stem cell graft to a child with Fanconi anemia. This chain joins TRBV9 and TRBJ2-1; D gene ambiguous. CDR3 in DNA: TGTGCCAGCAGCGTTGGGGTGTTCGGTGAGCAGTTCTTC. Translation: CASSVGVFGEQFF.